This T cell receptor beta chain was recovered during a study of T cells after posttransplantation cyclophosphamide. Study findings and constraints: Tissue-infiltrating T cells from skin or gut overlapped little with blood T cells. Later post-transplant blood repertoires were often dominated by donor CD8+ memory clones. After PTCy, TRB diversity resembled that of CNI/methotrexate controls.

The data were produced by immunoSEQ multiplex PCR, yet TCRdb's version contains in-frame clones alone and is incomplete. This set yields about 26,000 clones and no singletons; the top ten hold over 1.3%. Looked up from germline, CDR1 is SQVTM and CDR2 is ANQGSEA. Trimming pared 0 bases from V and 4 bases from J, leaving 18 bases between. The CDR3 runs 16 residues. This clone appeared many times. Its antigen is still unknown. Sequenced material: PBMCs. The chain uses TRBV29-1 and TRBJ2-5, with D unresolved. The TCR originated in a man in his fifties or sixties in good health, CMV-negative, and a related stem cell transplant donor. DNA for the CDR3: TGCAGCGTTGAAGATTGGTCGTCCGTAGCTTCAGAGACCCAGTACTTC. Amino acids: CSVEDWSSVASETQYF.